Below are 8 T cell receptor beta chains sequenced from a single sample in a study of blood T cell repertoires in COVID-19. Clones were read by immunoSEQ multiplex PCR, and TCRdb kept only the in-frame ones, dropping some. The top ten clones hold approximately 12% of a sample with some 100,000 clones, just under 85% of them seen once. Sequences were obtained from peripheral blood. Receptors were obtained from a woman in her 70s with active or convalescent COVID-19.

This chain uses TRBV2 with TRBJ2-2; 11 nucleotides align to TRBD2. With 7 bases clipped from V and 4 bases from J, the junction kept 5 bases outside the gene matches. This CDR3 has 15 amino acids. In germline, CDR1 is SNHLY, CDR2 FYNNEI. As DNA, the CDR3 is TGTGCCAGCACCATACTAGCGGGGGTCACCGGGGAGCTGTTTTTT. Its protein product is CASTILAGVTGELFF.

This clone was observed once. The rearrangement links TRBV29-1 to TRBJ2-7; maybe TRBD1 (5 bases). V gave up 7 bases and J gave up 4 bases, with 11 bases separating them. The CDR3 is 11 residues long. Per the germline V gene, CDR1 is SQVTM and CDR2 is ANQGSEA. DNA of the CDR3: TGCAGCGCGACAGAGAATTACGAGCAGTACTTC. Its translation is CSATENYEQYF.

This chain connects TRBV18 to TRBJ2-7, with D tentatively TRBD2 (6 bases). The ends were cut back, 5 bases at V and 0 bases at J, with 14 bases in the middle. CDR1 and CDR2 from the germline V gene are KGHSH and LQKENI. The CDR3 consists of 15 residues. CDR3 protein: CASSGFPGSSYEQYF. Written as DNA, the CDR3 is TGTGCCAGCTCAGGGTTTCCCGGGAGCTCCTACGAGCAGTACTTC.

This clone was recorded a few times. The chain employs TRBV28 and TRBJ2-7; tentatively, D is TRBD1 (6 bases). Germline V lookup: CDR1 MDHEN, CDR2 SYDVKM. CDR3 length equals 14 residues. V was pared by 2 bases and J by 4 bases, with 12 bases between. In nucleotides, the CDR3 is TGTGCCAGCAGTTTAGTGGGGGCTGGGTACGAGCAGTACTTC. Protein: CASSLVGAGYEQYF.

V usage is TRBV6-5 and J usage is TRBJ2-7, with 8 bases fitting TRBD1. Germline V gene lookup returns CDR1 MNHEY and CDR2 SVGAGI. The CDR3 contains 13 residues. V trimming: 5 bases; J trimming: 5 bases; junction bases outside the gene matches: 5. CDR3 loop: CASSRTGTDEQYF. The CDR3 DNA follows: TGTGCCAGCAGTAGGACAGGGACTGACGAGCAGTACTTC.

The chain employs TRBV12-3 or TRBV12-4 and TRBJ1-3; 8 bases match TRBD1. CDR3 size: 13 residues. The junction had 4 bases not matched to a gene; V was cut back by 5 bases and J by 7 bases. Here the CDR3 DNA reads TGTGCCAGCAGTAGTACAGGGGGTAACACCATATATTTT. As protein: CASSSTGGNTIYF.

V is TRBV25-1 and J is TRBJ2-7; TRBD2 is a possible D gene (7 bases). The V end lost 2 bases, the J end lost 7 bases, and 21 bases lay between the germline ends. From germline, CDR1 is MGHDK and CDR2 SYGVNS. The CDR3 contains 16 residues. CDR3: CASSETRGGAAREQYF. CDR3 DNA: TGTGCCAGCAGTGAAACGAGGGGGGGCGCGGCGAGGGAGCAGTACTTC.

The CDR3 spells CASRSGQDSGNTIYF. CDR3 nucleotides: TGCGCCAGCAGGTCGGGACAGGACTCTGGAAACACCATATATTTT. The V gene is TRBV5-1, the J gene TRBJ1-3, with 8 positions matching TRBD1. CDR3 length equals 15 residues. Germline V gene lookup returns CDR1 SGHRS and CDR2 YFSETQ. Trimming removed 5 bases from V and 0 bases from J; junction bases left unmatched: 4. The entire variable domain, with the rest obtained from reference TRBV5-1 and TRBJ1-3, is as follows: KAGVTQTPRYLIKTRGQQVTLSCSPISGHRSVSWYQQTPGQGLQFLFEYFSETQRNKGNFPGRFSGRQFSNSRSEMNVSTLELGDSALYLCASRSGQDSGNTIYFGEGSWLTVV.